This paragraph covers one T cell receptor beta chain sequence. Its target is unknown. Germline CDR1 is SGHTA and CDR2 is FQGNSA. V lost 2 bases and J lost 5, with 12 bases in between. The CDR3 sequence is 14 residues long. These data come from a study of cytomegalovirus exposure and HLA in healthy donors. Study results and caveats: In an earlier analysis, about 87% or about 30%: the productive usage of most TCR beta V segments. More clonal expansion characterized HLA-associated TCR beta chains than equally common others in a later analysis. The analysis excluded some indistinguishable V segments, including TRBV6-2 and TRBV6-3.

All the people who gave samples were healthy bone marrow donors. The PCR made use of 60 Vbeta and 13 Jbeta primers. Assay used: immunoSEQ multiplex PCR; TCRdb lists only in-frame clones, some missing. This table holds some 200,000 clones, about an eighth found once. The sequenced sample consisted of PBMCs. This chain connects TRBV7-2 to TRBJ2-5; D is unclear. This receptor was obtained from a man aged 50-60 years in good health and CMV-seropositive. The chain's CDR3 is CASSLLLTSETQYF. CDR3 DNA sequence: TGTGCCAGCAGCTTACTTTTGACATCGGAGACCCAGTACTTC.